This TCR beta chain was documented in a study of Ad26.COV2.S vaccination and SARS-CoV-2 variants. Study context: Participants got Ad26.COV2.S intramuscularly, once or twice 56 days apart.

Treatment here: 15 to 20 received Ad26.COV2.S at low or high dose, single or two shots; a few received placebo; per-sample allocation not given. Sampling was done on day 63 after the first vaccine or placebo injection. TCRdb's copy holds only in-frame clones and misses some; the assay was immunoSEQ multiplex PCR. The sample lists about 350,000 clones, roughly 85% occurring once. CDR3 length: 16 residues. CDR1 and CDR2 from the germline V gene are SGHRS and YFSETQ. V shed 4 bases and J 1 base; nucleotides not matched to a gene: 6. Sequenced material: peripheral blood, taken in a trial of Ad26.COV2.S vaccine versus placebo. This clonotype originated in a person aged 18-60 years who received the Ad26.COV2.S COVID-19 vaccine or a placebo. This chain joins TRBV5-1 and TRBJ2-5, with TRBD2 identical over 11 bases. The CDR3 DNA sequence: TGCGCCAGCAGCGGGGCGCTAGCGGGAGGCCAAGAGACCCAGTACTTC. Protein product: CASSGALAGGQETQYF. Complete variable domain (other parts from reference TRBV5-1 and TRBJ2-5): KAGVTQTPRYLIKTRGQQVTLSCSPISGHRSVSWYQQTPGQGLQFLFEYFSETQRNKGNFPGRFSGRQFSNSRSEMNVSTLELGDSALYLCASSGALAGGQETQYFGPGTRLLVL.